The 24 T cell receptor beta chains listed next were all sequenced from one sample in a study of CD8+CD57+ T cells in acquired aplastic anemia. According to the study, genomic DNA was the template for TCR beta VDJ and CDR3 profiling. MiXCR, run by TCRdb on the reads, gives a single entry per CDR3 protein. The repertoire consists of about 200,000 distinct CDR3 sequences, with 30% to 35% occurring once and the leading ten covering 1.1%. Material: sorted CD4+, CD8+, or CD8+CD57+ T cells (not recorded which) from PBMCs. The origin of the receptors is a human donor in good health, serving as a control.

This clonotype was picked up a small number of times. V usage is TRBV6-1 and J usage is TRBJ2-1; 10 bases line up with TRBD1. Germline CDR1 and CDR2: MNHNS and SASEGT. V shed 8 bases, J shed 2 bases, and the junction held 0 bases outside the gene matches. This CDR3 contains 13 residues. For the CDR3, the DNA is TGTGCCAGCGGGACAGGGGCCTACAATGAGCAGTTCTTC. It specifies CASGTGAYNEQFF.

A note on this clonotype: One end of the junction fails to match germline, which may point to a read error. The J gene is TRBJ2-3, the V gene TRBV24-1; maybe TRBD2 (5 bases). This CDR3 comprises 13 residues. Germline CDR1 is KGHDR and CDR2 is SFDVKD. The CDR3: CATSESSADTQYF. In nucleotides, the CDR3 is TGCGCCACCAGTGAGAGTAGCGCAGATACGCAGTATTTT.

With respect to this clonotype: The CDR3 ends on some other residue instead of the conserved phenylalanine or tryptophan, so this is likely a read error. The rearrangement links TRBV10-3 to TRBJ1-1; no clear D gene. V was cut by 3 bases and J by 1 base, with 9 bases left in between. The CDR3 spans 14 residues. Germline V gives CDR1 ENHRY, CDR2 SYGVKD. The CDR3 DNA sequence: TGTGCCATCAGTGAATTGGTAAGGAACACTGAAGCTTTCCTT. Its protein is CAISELVRNTEAFL.

The chain joins TRBV7-2 to TRBJ1-2; the D is unclear. The CDR3 consists of 12 residues. V was pared by 5 bases and J by 4 bases, with 8 bases between. The germline V gene has CDR1 SGHTA and CDR2 FQGNSA. In nucleotides, the CDR3 is TGTGCCAGCAGCACCTCCATCTATGGCTACACCTTC. It translates to CASSTSIYGYTF.

This clonotype occurred many times. The chain employs TRBV29-1 and TRBJ2-3, with D perhaps TRBD1 or TRBD2 (5 bases each). V was trimmed by 2 bases and J by 3 bases, leaving 12 bases between them. The CDR3 spans 14 residues. Per germline, CDR1 SQVTM and CDR2 ANQGSEA. CDR3 nucleotides: TGCAGCGTTGAATCCGGTTGGGGGACAGATACGCAGTATTTT. Amino acid sequence: CSVESGWGTDTQYF.

For this clonotype: At one end, the junction sequence differs from germline, possibly due to a read error. This sequence joins TRBV2 and TRBJ2-1; D gene uncertain. Germline CDR1 reads SNHLY; CDR2 reads FYNNEI. The CDR3 covers 8 residues. The CDR3 reads CASINKLF. In nucleotides, the CDR3 is TGTGCCAGCATTAACAAGTTGTTC.

This clonotype was detected only a few times. The V and J genes are TRBV18 and TRBJ2-5; D uncertain. CDR1 is KGHSH and CDR2 is LQKENI in the germline V gene. The CDR3 length is 16 residues. Between the trimmed V and J ends, which lost 2 bases and 5 bases, there was a span of 18 bases. The CDR3 protein is CASSPGMGSAVETQYF. CDR3 bases: TGTGCCAGCTCACCAGGAATGGGGTCGGCCGTCGAGACCCAGTACTTC.

As concerns this clonotype: Just one base apart from a much larger clone, this may be a read error. This chain links TRBV12-3 or TRBV12-4 with TRBJ1-2; the D gene is possibly TRBD1 (6 bases). CDR3 length equals 13 residues. Trimming stripped 4 bases from V and 6 bases from J, with 12 bases between. CDR3 protein: CASSSQGCHGYTF. In DNA form, the CDR3 reads TGTGCCAGCAGTTCTCAGGGGTGCCATGGCTACACCTTC.

This clonotype was recorded at least ten times. The chain employs TRBV9 and TRBJ2-5; D gene unclear. Trimming removed 1 base at V and 9 bases at J, with 19 bases between. There are 15 residues in the CDR3. The germline CDR1 and CDR2 sequences are SGDLS and YYNGEE. CDR3 region: CASSVLPIDFGAQYF. CDR3 DNA: TGTGCCAGCAGCGTACTTCCGATCGACTTTGGGGCCCAGTACTTC.

Details on this clonotype: This may come from a read error, since a much larger clone is one base off. The chain couples TRBV5-1 to TRBJ2-6; 7 bases match TRBD1. V trimming: 4 bases; J trimming: 4 bases; junction bases outside the gene matches: 8. The CDR3 is made up of 16 amino acids. Germline V CDR1 and CDR2: SGHRS, YFSETQ. The CDR3 protein is CASSRTTGTGANVLTF. The CDR3 DNA reads as TGCGCCAGCAGCCGTACGACAGGGACCGGGGCCAACGTCCTGACTTTC.

The chain employs TRBV10-3 and TRBJ2-1; 11 nucleotides align to TRBD2. CDR1 and CDR2 from the germline V gene are ENHRY and SYGVKD. The V and J ends lost 6 bases and 4 bases, in that order; junction bases with no gene match: 2. This CDR3 contains 14 residues. DNA of the CDR3: TGTGCCATCAGCTCTAGCGGGGGGTACAATGAGCAGTTCTTC. Translation: CAISSSGGYNEQFF.

This clonotype has only a few counts. V gene TRBV2 combines with J gene TRBJ1-2; D gene unclear. Deletions cut 5 bases from V and 4 bases from J, with 17 bases between. The CDR3 covers 15 residues. The germline gives CDR1 SNHLY, CDR2 FYNNEI. The CDR3 DNA sequence: TGTGCCAGCAGTCTAGGAGACCCTTTGACCTATGGCTACACCTTC. It yields the protein CASSLGDPLTYGYTF.

There are many counts of this clonotype. The chain couples TRBV7-9 to TRBJ1-6, with D possibly TRBD1 on 5 matching bases. The V and J ends lost 4 bases and 4 bases respectively, with 8 bases between them. The germline gives CDR1 SEHNR, CDR2 FQNEAQ (reference sequence). The CDR3 sequence is 14 residues long. In nucleotides, the CDR3 is TGTGCCAGCAGCTCCGGGGGTTATAATTCACCCCTCCACTTT. Protein sequence: CASSSGGYNSPLHF.

Many counts were recorded for this clonotype. The chain links TRBV29-1 to TRBJ1-1; weak D call: TRBD1 (6 bases). Looked up from germline, CDR1 is SQVTM and CDR2 is ANQGSEA. V shed 2 bases and J shed 5 bases, with 15 bases lying between them. The length of the CDR3 is 14 residues. CDR3 loop: CSVEIGGQGTEAFF. CDR3 bases: TGCAGCGTTGAAATCGGAGGCCAGGGGACTGAAGCTTTCTTT.

The chain recombines TRBV30 with TRBJ2-6, with D uncertain. In germline, CDR1 is GTSNPN, CDR2 SVGIG (reference sequence). Trimming removed 8 bases at V and 0 bases at J, with 8 bases between. This CDR3 region has 13 residues. The CDR3 loop reads CAGRGSGANVLTF. The DNA for the CDR3 is TGTGCCGGCAGAGGCTCTGGGGCCAACGTCCTGACTTTC.

The CDR3 region has the DNA TGTGCCAGCAGTGACCTCAGCTACGAGCAGTACTTC. Residues: CASSDLSYEQYF. The chain is built from TRBV25-1 and TRBJ2-7; D is undetermined. The CDR3 contains 12 residues. Germline loops: CDR1 MGHDK, CDR2 SYGVNS. V lost 3 bases, J lost 3 bases, and 6 bases lay in between.

The rearrangement links TRBV25-1 to TRBJ2-7, with D perhaps assigned TRBD1 or TRBD2 (6 bases each). The CDR3 extends over 16 amino acids. V lost 6 bases and J lost 3, with 21 bases in between. In germline, CDR1 is MGHDK, CDR2 SYGVNS. This CDR3 is CASSVGPGATDYEQYF. DNA for the CDR3: TGTGCCAGCAGCGTAGGCCCGGGGGCGACAGACTACGAGCAGTACTTC.

This clonotype was seen at least ten times. The CDR3 coding sequence is TGTGCCACCAAGGAGCGGTTCACCAATGAGCAGTTCTTC. Protein: CATKERFTNEQFF. This chain links TRBV24-1 with TRBJ2-1, with D tentatively TRBD2 (5 bases). The CDR3 sequence is 13 residues long. V dropped 8 bases and J dropped 6 bases, with 13 bases sitting between them. Germline V lookup: CDR1 KGHDR, CDR2 SFDVKD.

This clonotype was detected ten times or more. V usage is TRBV11-2 and J usage is TRBJ1-2; D is ambiguous. Looked up from germline, CDR1 is SGHAT and CDR2 is FQNNGV. CDR3 size: 12 residues. V shed 1 base and J shed 8 bases, with 8 bases lying between them. The CDR3 spells CASSLGVEGYTF. For the CDR3, the DNA is TGTGCCAGCAGCTTAGGGGTAGAAGGCTACACCTTC.

This clonotype was picked up many times. This chain links TRBV20-1 with TRBJ2-3, with 8 positions matching TRBD2. J lost 5 bases, V lost 1 base, and 5 bases had no gene match. Germline V gives CDR1 DFQATT, CDR2 SNEGSKA (reference sequence). The CDR3 totals 14 residues. The CDR3, as DNA: TGCAGTGCTAGAGTAGCGGGAAAGGGAGATACGCAGTATTTT. Residues: CSARVAGKGDTQYF.

This clonotype was counted a few times. The chain combines TRBV11-1 with TRBJ2-2, with 14 positions matching TRBD2. The length of the CDR3 is 20 residues. The ends lost 1 base at V and 3 bases at J; junction bases unmatched: 10. Germline CDR1 and CDR2: SGHAT and FQDESV (reference sequence). For the CDR3, the DNA is TGTGCCAGCAGCTTAGGCCGGACTAGCGGGGGGCCAATGTACACCGGGGAGCTGTTTTTT. Protein sequence: CASSLGRTSGGPMYTGELFF.

As for this clonotype: A much larger clone lies a single base off, so this may be a read error. This CDR3 is missing its conserved last phenylalanine or tryptophan, likely due to a read error. The CDR3 region has the DNA TGCAGTGCTAGAGCTCTAAACACTGAAGCTTTCTCT. Protein product: CSARALNTEAFS. This rearrangement joins TRBV20-1 to TRBJ1-1, with D uncertain. The CDR3 totals 12 residues. In germline, CDR1 is DFQATT, CDR2 SNEGSKA (reference sequence). Trimming pared 1 base from V and 2 bases from J, leaving 5 bases between.

Of note for this clonotype: As the CDR3 is not closed by the conserved phenylalanine or tryptophan, this likely results from a read error. The V call is TRBV5-5, the J call TRBJ1-5; D remains ambiguous. There are 15 residues in the CDR3. Germline V gene data show CDR1 as SGHKS and CDR2 as YYEKEE (reference sequence). V lost 4 bases and J lost 2, with 13 bases in between. The CDR3 spells CASSPSIWGNQPQHS. The CDR3 DNA reads as TGTGCCAGCAGCCCATCGATCTGGGGCAATCAGCCCCAGCATTCT.

This clonotype was detected many times. The chain carries TRBV2 and TRBJ1-1; D unresolved. Between the trimmed V and J ends, which lost 5 bases and 0 bases, there was a span of 10 bases. Per germline, CDR1 SNHLY and CDR2 FYNNEI. The CDR3 sequence is 14 residues long. CDR3 amino acids: CASSTGRLNTEAFF. In DNA, the CDR3 is TGTGCCAGCAGTACCGGACGGTTGAACACTGAAGCTTTCTTT.